This entry lists 14 T cell receptor beta chains sequenced from one sample in a study of T cell responses to AZD1222 COVID-19 vaccine. Method: immunoSEQ multiplex PCR; TCRdb's copy keeps in-frame clones and lacks some. Among tens of thousands of clones listed, more than 90% were seen once. The sequencing used peripheral blood, collected on day 0 of AZD1222 vaccination. The receptors shown here come from an adult in good health.

The table lists this clone with a few counts. The chain joins TRBV5-1 to TRBJ2-5; 11 bases are shared with TRBD2. This CDR3 has 16 residues. The junction had 8 bases not matched to a gene; V was cut back by 4 bases and J by 3 bases. The germline V gene encodes CDR1 SGHRS and CDR2 YFSETQ. DNA of the CDR3: TGCGCCAGCAGCCCCCCCCAGGGACTAGCGGAAGAGACCCAGTACTTC. The encoded protein is CASSPPQGLAEETQYF.

The chain employs TRBV10-2 and TRBJ1-4, with TRBD1 identical over 7 bases. Germline assignment: CDR1 WSHSY and CDR2 SAAADI. V gave up 6 bases and J gave up 5 bases; unmatched junction bases: 9. CDR3 size: 15 residues. CDR3 sequence reads: CASSADRASNEKLFF. DNA of the CDR3: TGCGCCAGCAGCGCCGACAGGGCTTCGAATGAAAAACTGTTTTTT.

The chain carries TRBV7-9 and TRBJ1-2; D is ambiguous. Germline loops: CDR1 SEHNR, CDR2 FQNEAQ (reference sequence). The V and J ends lost 2 bases and 1 base respectively, with 8 bases between them. The CDR3 runs to 14 residues. The CDR3 loop is CASSLTPVNYGYTF. CDR3 coding DNA: TGTGCCAGCAGCTTAACTCCAGTTAACTATGGCTACACCTTC.

This chain connects TRBV5-6 to TRBJ2-5, with D perhaps being TRBD1 or TRBD2 (6 bases each). This CDR3 has 14 amino acids. Germline values: CDR1 SGHDT, CDR2 YYEEEE. Trimming left V 5 bases short and J 7 bases short, with 18 bases between. For the CDR3, the DNA is TGTGCCAGCAGGGAGGGGGGACTCGGAAGGACCCAGTACTTC. This codes for CASREGGLGRTQYF.

This chain uses TRBV7-9 with TRBJ1-3; D unclear. V dropped 4 bases and J dropped 0 bases, with 16 bases sitting between them. The germline gives CDR1 SEHNR, CDR2 FQNEAQ (reference sequence). The length of the CDR3 is 17 residues. The CDR3: CASSSPPGPTSGNTIYF. As DNA, the CDR3 is TGTGCCAGCAGCTCCCCACCAGGACCGACCTCTGGAAACACCATATATTTT.

The chain links TRBV5-1 to TRBJ2-1, with TRBD2 matching 9 bases. The V segment lost 1 base and the J segment 9 bases; nucleotides outside the gene matches: 5. The CDR3 length is 14 residues. Germline V gene data show CDR1 as SGHRS and CDR2 as YFSETQ. The DNA for the CDR3 is TGCGCCAGCAGCTTGAGGCGGGAGGGCGTTGAGCAGTTCTTC. Amino acids: CASSLRREGVEQFF.

In this sample, this clone turned up a few times. The rearrangement joins TRBV2 to TRBJ2-7; no clear D gene. This CDR3 is 13 amino acids long. Germline CDR1 is SNHLY and CDR2 is FYNNEI. Trimming shortened V by 4 bases and J by 1 base, and 8 bases separated the two germline ends. The CDR3 is CASSGQSSYEQYF. CDR3 in DNA: TGTGCCAGCAGTGGGCAGTCTTCCTACGAGCAGTACTTC.

This clone was detected only once. This chain connects TRBV7-9 to TRBJ1-1; D is ambiguous. The germline CDR1 and CDR2 sequences are SEHNR and FQNEAQ (reference sequence). This CDR3 has 14 amino acids. With 3 bases removed from V and 1 base from J, the gap between germline ends came to 9 bases. The CDR3 DNA reads as TGTGCCAGCAGCTTCGGAGGCCAGAACACTGAAGCTTTCTTT. Translated, it gives CASSFGGQNTEAFF.

V gene TRBV3-1 (or the pseudogene TRBV3-2) combines with J gene TRBJ2-4; D gene ambiguous. The CDR3 has 12 amino acids. V was shortened by 2 bases and J by 7 bases, with 6 bases between the two germline ends. Germline values: CDR1 LGHDT, CDR2 YNNKEL (reference sequence). The CDR3 nucleotides read TGTGCCAGCAGCCAATTTCGGAACATTCAGTACTTC. Its translation: CASSQFRNIQYF.

The V gene is TRBV3-1 (or the pseudogene TRBV3-2), the J gene TRBJ2-1, with D uncertain. V was cut by 1 base and J by 7 bases, with 14 bases left in between. In germline, CDR1 is LGHDT, CDR2 YNNKEL (reference sequence). The length of the CDR3 is 15 residues. CDR3 region: CASSQGAQVGNEQFF. As DNA, the CDR3 is TGTGCCAGCAGCCAAGGCGCCCAGGTGGGGAATGAGCAGTTCTTC.

The chain links TRBV27 to TRBJ2-5; no clear D. Per germline, CDR1 MNHEY and CDR2 SMNVEV (reference sequence). This CDR3 region has 13 residues. V lost 0 bases and J lost 0, with 2 bases in between. The CDR3 loop reads CASSLSYQETQYF. The CDR3 coding sequence is TGTGCCAGCAGTTTATCGTACCAAGAGACCCAGTACTTC.

V and J are TRBV13 and TRBJ2-3; the D gene is possibly TRBD2 (6 bases). V was shortened by 4 bases and J by 5 bases, with 19 bases between the two germline ends. Germline V gene data show CDR1 as PRHDT and CDR2 as FYEKMQ (reference sequence). The CDR3 spans 16 residues. CDR3 coding DNA: TGTGCCAGCAGCTCAATTTTAGCGGAGTCGATAGATACGCAGTATTTT. The encoded protein is CASSSILAESIDTQYF.

This chain uses TRBV30 with TRBJ2-7; D call uncertain. Germline CDR1 GTSNPN, CDR2 SVGIG (reference sequence). Trimming took 2 bases from V and 2 from J, leaving 10 bases between them. This CDR3 has 13 amino acids. The CDR3 protein is CAWSFQETYEQYF. DNA for the CDR3: TGTGCCTGGAGTTTTCAGGAAACCTACGAGCAGTACTTC.

The chain couples TRBV6-5 to TRBJ1-2, with D possibly TRBD1 on 6 matching bases. The CDR3 extends over 13 amino acids. Germline-derived CDR1 and CDR2 are MNHEY and SVGAGI. V lost 7 bases to trimming and J lost 12 bases, with 21 bases between them. Here the CDR3 DNA reads TGTGCCAGCACAAAAAGGGGGAAGGACACCAACACCTTC. Translated: CASTKRGKDTNTF.